This is a list of T cell receptor beta chains from one sample in a study of identical twins. One entry per CDR3 protein, called by TCRdb with MiXCR from the 5' RACE reads. The sample has some 1,700,000 distinct CDR3 sequences; around 33% are singletons. The sample comprised cord blood. Receptors originate from a newborn girl in good health. The CDR3 runs from the conserved cysteine through the conserved F or W. D genes are given only for firm matches. Not all rows give a size; the values are once, few, many and, for expanded clones, a class.

DNA: TGCGGCTCCTGTCGGGGGAGCAATCAGCCCCAGCATTTT
CDR3: CGSCRGSNQPQHF
V: TRBV20-1
size: NA
D: NA
J: TRBJ1-5

DNA: TGCAGTGCCACACGGGACTATTTCATTCAGTACTTC
CDR3: CSATRDYFIQYF
V: TRBV20-1
size: NA
D: TRBD2
J: TRBJ2-4

DNA: TGTGCCAGCAGTTTTCGTTTGACGGGCGCAGATACGCAGTATTTT
CDR3: CASSFRLTGADTQYF
V: TRBV12-3/TRBV12-4
size: NA
D: NA
J: TRBJ2-3

DNA: TGTGCCAGCAGTGAAGGACAGATCTATGGCTACACCTTC
CDR3: CASSEGQIYGYTF
V: TRBV6-1
size: many
D: NA
J: TRBJ1-2

DNA: TGTGCCAGCAGTCTCGACAGGGGGTGGAATCAGCCCCAGCATTTT
CDR3: CASSLDRGWNQPQHF
V: TRBV27
size: NA
D: TRBD1
J: TRBJ1-5

DNA: TGCGCCAGCAGCCAAATTCTTCGTTCAAGGCCCAACACTGAAGCTTTCTTT
CDR3: CASSQILRSRPNTEAFF
V: TRBV4-1
size: few
D: NA
J: TRBJ1-1

DNA: TGCGCCAGCAGCTTGGGGGACAGGGATGGGCACATTGAAGCTTTCTTT
CDR3: CASSLGDRDGHIEAFF
V: TRBV5-1
size: NA
D: TRBD1
J: TRBJ1-1

DNA: TGTGCCAGCAGCTTTTACAGGGGCCCCCCCTACGAGCAGTACTTC
CDR3: CASSFYRGPPYEQYF
V: TRBV7-9
size: few
D: TRBD1
J: TRBJ2-7

DNA: TGTGCCAGCAGTCAGCAGGGTACCTACACCTTC
CDR3: CASSQQGTYTF
V: TRBV18
size: NA
D: NA
J: TRBJ1-2

DNA: TGTGCCAGCAGCGCTACCACCTCAGATACGCAGTATTTT
CDR3: CASSATTSDTQYF
V: TRBV27
size: few
D: NA
J: TRBJ2-3

DNA: TGTGCCAGCAGCGGGGACTACCCTGACAATGAGCAGTTCTTC
CDR3: CASSGDYPDNEQFF
V: TRBV9
size: NA
D: TRBD2
J: TRBJ2-1

DNA: TGTGCCAGCAGCTTCCCGGACAGACCTAGCACAGATACGCAGTATTTT
CDR3: CASSFPDRPSTDTQYF
V: TRBV5-6
size: few
D: NA
J: TRBJ2-3

DNA: TGTGCCAGCAGCCAAGCCAGCGGGAGGATTACAGATACGCAGTATTTT
CDR3: CASSQASGRITDTQYF
V: TRBV4-2
size: NA
D: TRBD2
J: TRBJ2-3

DNA: TGCGCCAGCAGAACGACTAGCGGGAGCCACAATGAGCAGTTCTTC
CDR3: CASRTTSGSHNEQFF
V: TRBV5-1
size: few
D: TRBD2
J: TRBJ2-1

DNA: TGTGCCAGCAGCCTAACCGGGACAGGGAAAGAGACCCAGTACTTC
CDR3: CASSLTGTGKETQYF
V: TRBV7-9
size: few
D: TRBD1
J: TRBJ2-5

DNA: TGCGCCAGCAGCCGGACTAGCGGTTACTTCACAGATACGCAGTATTTT
CDR3: CASSRTSGYFTDTQYF
V: TRBV5-1
size: few
D: TRBD2
J: TRBJ2-3

DNA: TGTGCCAGCAGTTTAATACCTAGCGGGAACACCGGGGAGCTGTTTTTT
CDR3: CASSLIPSGNTGELFF
V: TRBV28
size: NA
D: TRBD2
J: TRBJ2-2

DNA: TGTGCCAGCAGACAGGGGCTTTGGGACACTGAAGCTTTCTTT
CDR3: CASRQGLWDTEAFF
V: TRBV6-1
size: NA
D: TRBD1
J: TRBJ1-1

DNA: TGTGCCAGCAGCGTAGGAGTTGGGCGGCTAGCGGGAAACGAGCAGTACTTC
CDR3: CASSVGVGRLAGNEQYF
V: TRBV9
size: few
D: TRBD2
J: TRBJ2-7

DNA: TGCGCCACTGCGACAGGGAAGGGCTACACCTTC
CDR3: CATATGKGYTF
V: TRBV10-2
size: NA
D: TRBD1
J: TRBJ1-2

DNA: TGTGCCAGCAGCTTATACTCGAACGGGGTAGCGGGTTACAATGAGCAGTTCTTC
CDR3: CASSLYSNGVAGYNEQFF
V: TRBV7-2
size: few
D: TRBD2
J: TRBJ2-1

DNA: TGTGCCAGCAGCTTTTCCCACCGCAGGGGGTCGATGAACACTGAAGCTTTCTTT
CDR3: CASSFSHRRGSMNTEAFF
V: TRBV7-9
size: few
D: TRBD1
J: TRBJ1-1

DNA: TGTGCCAGCAGAGGGACTAGAAGGGAGCAGTTCTTC
CDR3: CASRGTRREQFF
V: TRBV7-9
size: NA
D: TRBD2
J: TRBJ2-1

DNA: TGTGCCAGCGCTAGCGGGAGGGCCCCGATAAAGGATGAGCAGTACTTC
CDR3: CASASGRAPIKDEQYF
V: TRBV5-8
size: NA
D: TRBD2
J: TRBJ2-7

DNA: TGCGCCAGCAGCTTGGCCGTCAGGACAGGGGGATACAATGAGCAGTACTTC
CDR3: CASSLAVRTGGYNEQYF
V: TRBV5-1
size: NA
D: TRBD1
J: TRBJ2-5

DNA: TGTGCTAGTGGTTTGGTCGGTCGCGGGGGGTCCGACCCCTCCTACAATGAGCAGTTCTTC
CDR3: CASGLVGRGGSDPSYNEQFF
V: TRBV12-5
size: NA
D: TRBD2
J: TRBJ2-1

DNA: TGTGCCAGCAGGTTGGGGGCAGCGGCAGATACGCAGTATTTT
CDR3: CASRLGAAADTQYF
V: TRBV7-2
size: NA
D: NA
J: TRBJ2-3

DNA: TGTGCCAGCAGTTTCAACCCGAATAAGCGGTTCGAAGTCCACAATGAGCAGTTCTTC
CDR3: CASSFNPNKRFEVHNEQFF
V: TRBV28
size: NA
D: NA
J: TRBJ2-1

DNA: TGTGCCAGCAGCTCGAACGAGGACGGTAGCAATCAGCCCCAGCATTTT
CDR3: CASSSNEDGSNQPQHF
V: TRBV7-9
size: NA
D: NA
J: TRBJ1-5